Presented here are 20 T cell receptor beta chains from one specimen sequenced in a study of CD8 T cells in ankylosing spondylitis (dated by TCRdb to 2017 to 2019). The library relied on 5' RACE. Sequencing was performed on an Illumina HiSeq 2500. TCRdb applied fastp at Q25 and MiXCR to the public reads, then kept only in-frame beta chains. CDR3 protein sequences are deduplicated, and each keeps its most common genes and DNA. The sample table lists about 220,000 distinct CDR3 sequences, approximately 16% of them with a count of one. 40% to 50% of the sample goes to the ten largest clones. Antigens for these TCRs are unknown. General conclusions and limits of the study: A TCR beta motif made up of under ten highly homologous amino acid variants appeared to be characteristic of blood from ankylosing spondylitis patients.

Sequenced material: blood, either unsorted or a sorted T cell fraction (not recorded which). The receptors originated from a male donor with ankylosing spondylitis.

This clonotype has ten or more counts. This sequence joins TRBV12-3 or TRBV12-4 and TRBJ2-3; 7 positions agree with TRBD2. The CDR3 consists of 15 residues. J was trimmed by 3 bases and V by 6 bases; bases with no gene match: 9. The CDR3 sequence: CASRNAGEKTDTQYF. CDR3 sequence (DNA): TGTGCCAGCAGGAATGCGGGAGAGAAGACAGATACGCAGTATTTT.

This clonotype has a single count. The chain joins TRBV7-9 to TRBJ1-6, with D uncertain. The CDR3 has 15 amino acids. V was cut by 5 bases and J by 3 bases, with 11 bases left in between. Germline assignment: CDR1 SEHNR and CDR2 FQNEAQ (reference sequence). CDR3 sequence reads: CASSGPDLYNSPLHF. In DNA form, the CDR3 reads TGTGCCAGCAGCGGCCCGGATCTCTATAATTCACCCCTCCACTTT.

CDR3 nucleotide sequence: TGCAGCGCTCAGGACGGGAACACTGAAGCTTTCTTT. Its translation: CSAQDGNTEAFF. The chain joins TRBV29-1 to TRBJ1-1; unclear D gene. V was trimmed by 7 bases and J by 1 base, leaving 10 bases between them. Germline V gives CDR1 SQVTM, CDR2 ANQGSEA. This CDR3 is built from 12 residues.

This chain links TRBV30 with TRBJ2-3; 8 bases fit TRBD2. CDR1 and CDR2 (germline): GTSNPN, SVGIG (reference sequence). The length of the CDR3 is 15 residues. After removal of 2 bases from V and 5 bases from J, the junction contained 9 bases not matched to a gene. CDR3 bases: TGTGCCTGGAGTCCGTACGGGGGGGCACAAGATACGCAGTATTTT. It encodes CAWSPYGGAQDTQYF.

The chain combines TRBV30 with TRBJ1-1, with D unclear. The CDR3 length is 12 residues. CDR1 is GTSNPN, CDR2 SVGIG, per germline (reference sequence). V shed 6 bases and J shed 1 base, with 9 bases lying between them. In DNA, the CDR3 is TGTGCCTGCGATGACCAGAACACTGAAGCTTTCTTT. As protein: CACDDQNTEAFF.

This chain connects TRBV10-2 to TRBJ2-7, with D uncertain. The V and J ends lost 6 bases and 0 bases respectively, with 9 bases between them. Germline loops: CDR1 WSHSY, CDR2 SAAADI. CDR3 length equals 13 residues. The CDR3 sequence is CASRDGHSYEQYF. CDR3 nucleotide sequence: TGCGCCAGCAGGGACGGGCACTCCTACGAGCAGTACTTC.

This clonotype was seen more than once but under ten times. The V and J genes are TRBV2 and TRBJ2-3; the match to TRBD1 covers 12 bases. Germline lookup yields CDR1 SNHLY and CDR2 FYNNEI. There are 18 residues in the CDR3. V was pared by 2 bases and J by 5 bases, with 11 bases of the junction left unmatched. The CDR3: CASSEIPGGQGAIDTQYF. CDR3 coding DNA: TGTGCCAGCAGTGAAATCCCTGGGGGACAGGGGGCCATAGATACGCAGTATTTT.

This clonotype was detected only a few times. The V call is TRBV6-1, the J call TRBJ2-3, with 10 bases matching TRBD2. Germline CDR1 reads MNHNS; CDR2 reads SASEGT. V lost 8 bases, J lost 3 bases, and 11 bases stayed unmatched. The CDR3 contains 16 residues. The CDR3 nucleotides are TGTGCCAGCGCCCAGGGGCTAGCGGGAGCAACAGATACGCAGTATTTT. Translating gives CASAQGLAGATDTQYF.

The V call is TRBV11-1, the J call TRBJ2-3, with 9 bases aligning to TRBD2. V shed 0 bases and J 6 bases; nucleotides not matched to a gene: 1. The CDR3 runs 14 residues. CDR1 and CDR2 (germline): SGHAT, FQDESV (reference sequence). DNA for the CDR3: TGTGCCAGCAGCTTAGCTGGACTAGCGGATACGCAGTATTTT. Its protein product is CASSLAGLADTQYF.

Concerning this clonotype itself: This may stem from a read error, because a much larger clone lies one nucleotide away. The rearrangement uses TRBV15 and TRBJ2-6; tentatively, D is TRBD1 (5 bases). CDR3 length equals 16 residues. Germline CDR1 and CDR2: LNHNV and YYDKDF (reference sequence). This CDR3 reads CATSTTVGSGAKVLTF. CDR3 bases: TGTGCCACCAGCACCACAGTGGGGTCTGGGGCCAAAGTCCTGACTTTC.

This chain joins TRBV6-1 and TRBJ2-7, with a tentative D call TRBD1 (6 bases). There are 14 residues in the CDR3. The ends were cut back, 2 bases at V and 0 bases at J, with 8 bases in the middle. Germline-derived CDR1 and CDR2 are MNHNS and SASEGT. Here the CDR3 reads CASSETGISYEQYF. The CDR3 coding sequence is TGTGCCAGCAGTGAAACAGGGATCTCCTACGAGCAGTACTTC.

The chain couples TRBV6-1 to TRBJ1-1; TRBD1 matches 8 bases. V shed 7 bases and J 1 base; nucleotides not matched to a gene: 5. The length of the CDR3 is 14 residues. The V gene's germline CDR1 is MNHNS and CDR2 SASEGT. The DNA of the CDR3 is TGTGCCAGCAAAACCGGGACAGGGAACACTGAAGCTTTCTTT. Protein: CASKTGTGNTEAFF.

This clonotype was seen only a few times. The DNA of the CDR3 is TGTGCTAGTGGTTTGGTAGGAGGGGATGCCGGGGAGCTGTTTTTT. Translating it yields CASGLVGGDAGELFF. The V and J genes are TRBV12-5 and TRBJ2-2; possibly TRBD2 for D (6 bases). This CDR3 spans 15 amino acids. V lost 0 bases and J 6 bases, leaving 11 bases between the germline ends. Germline V gene data show CDR1 as LGHNT and CDR2 as FRNRAP.

This clonotype was seen a few times. The chain uses TRBV7-2 and TRBJ2-5; 7 bases map to TRBD2. The CDR3 totals 15 residues. Germline values: CDR1 SGHTA, CDR2 FQGNSA. After removal of 5 bases from V and 4 bases from J, the junction contained 10 bases not matched to a gene. Here the CDR3 reads CASSHSPAGLETQYF. The CDR3 coding sequence is TGTGCCAGCAGCCACAGCCCAGCGGGGTTAGAGACCCAGTACTTC.

This clonotype came up a few times. The chain couples TRBV12-3 or TRBV12-4 to TRBJ1-4; no definite D call. The CDR3 loop spans 13 amino acids. Between the trimmed V and J ends, which lost 7 bases and 5 bases, there was a span of 11 bases. CDR3 nucleotides: TGTGCCAGCACCCGACTCCGGAATGAAAAACTGTTTTTT. This translates into CASTRLRNEKLFF.

This clonotype came up a few times. This chain joins TRBV15 and TRBJ2-5, with D possibly TRBD2 on 5 matching bases. The V gene lost 3 bases and the J gene lost 5 bases, with 10 bases spanning the gap. CDR1 is LNHNV, CDR2 YYDKDF, per germline (reference sequence). The CDR3 runs to 13 residues. CDR3 bases: TGTGCCACCAGCAGTGGAGCGGAGGAGACCCAGTACTTC. It codes for CATSSGAEETQYF.

The V gene is TRBV5-6, the J gene TRBJ1-2; TRBD1 aligns across 9 bases. The germline CDR1 and CDR2 sequences are SGHDT and YYEEEE. CDR3 length equals 16 residues. V trimming: 4 bases; J trimming: 4 bases; junction bases outside the gene matches: 11. CDR3 nucleotide sequence: TGTGCCAGCAGCACAGCAACAGGGGGCTCCACCTATGGCTACACCTTC. It codes for CASSTATGGSTYGYTF.

This chain connects TRBV5-6 to TRBJ1-5; no clear D. The CDR3 contains 13 residues. Trimming cost V 2 bases and J 2 bases, with 5 bases left between them. Looked up from germline, CDR1 is SGHDT and CDR2 is YYEEEE. The CDR3 spells CASSFQGNQPQHF. The CDR3, as DNA: TGTGCCAGCAGCTTTCAGGGCAATCAGCCCCAGCATTTT. The variable domain in full, completed from reference TRBV5-6 and TRBJ1-5, reads DAGVTQSPTHLIKTRGQQVTLRCSPKSGHDTVSWYQQALGQGPQFIFQYYEEEERQRGNFPDRFSGHQFPNYSSELNVNALLLGDSALYLCASSFQGNQPQHFGDGTRLSIL.

The V and J genes are TRBV29-1 and TRBJ2-3, with 8 bases matching TRBD2. CDR1 SQVTM and CDR2 ANQGSEA come from the germline V gene. This CDR3 has 18 amino acids. The J segment lost 3 bases and the V segment lost 8 bases, leaving 22 bases of the junction unmatched. CDR3 sequence: CSILGVPAGGELTDTQYF. The DNA for the CDR3 is TGCAGCATCCTTGGGGTACCGGCGGGGGGTGAGTTGACAGATACGCAGTATTTT.

This sequence joins TRBV7-9 and TRBJ1-3; D gene unclear. Trimming took 0 bases from V and 2 from J, leaving 5 bases between them. Germline assignment: CDR1 SEHNR and CDR2 FQNEAQ (reference sequence). The CDR3 is made up of 14 amino acids. In DNA, the CDR3 is TGTGCCAGCAGCTTAGCGATCCCTGGAAACACCATATATTTT. Protein product: CASSLAIPGNTIYF.